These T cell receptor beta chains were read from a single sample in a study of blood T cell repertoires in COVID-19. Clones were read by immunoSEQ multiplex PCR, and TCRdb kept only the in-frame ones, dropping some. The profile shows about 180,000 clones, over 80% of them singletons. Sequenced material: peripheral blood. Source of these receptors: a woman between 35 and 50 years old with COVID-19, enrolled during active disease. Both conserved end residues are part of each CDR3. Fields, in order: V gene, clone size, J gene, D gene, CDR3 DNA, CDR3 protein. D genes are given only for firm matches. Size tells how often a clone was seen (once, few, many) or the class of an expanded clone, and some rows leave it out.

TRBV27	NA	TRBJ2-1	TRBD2	TGTGCCACAACGGGCGGACTAGCGAATGAGCAGTTCTTC	CATTGGLANEQFF
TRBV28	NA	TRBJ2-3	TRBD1	TGTGCCAGCAGTACCTACAGGGGGCGCACAGATACGCAGTATTTT	CASSTYRGRTDTQYF
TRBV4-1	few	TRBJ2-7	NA	TGCGCCAGCAGCCCCGACGCCCAGGGGGGCGCCCACTACGAGCAGTACTTC	CASSPDAQGGAHYEQYF
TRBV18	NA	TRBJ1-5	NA	TGTGCCAGCTCCCCTGAGGGGGAAAGCAATCAGCCCCAGCATTTT	CASSPEGESNQPQHF
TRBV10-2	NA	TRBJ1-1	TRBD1	TGCGCCAGCGTCCTAGGGGACAGGGGATACACTGAAGCTTTCTTT	CASVLGDRGYTEAFF
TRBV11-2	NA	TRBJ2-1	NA	TGTGCCAGCAGCTCCGGGACATCCTACAATGAGCAGTTCTTC	CASSSGTSYNEQFF
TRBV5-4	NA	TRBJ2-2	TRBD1	TGTGCCAGCAGCCTTAAGGGGGCGGTCGTCACCGGGGAGCTGTTTTTT	CASSLKGAVVTGELFF
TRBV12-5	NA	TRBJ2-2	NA	TGTGCTAGTGGTTTGGGGGCCGCGAACACCGGGGAGCTGTTTTTT	CASGLGAANTGELFF
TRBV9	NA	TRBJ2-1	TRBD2	TGTGCCAGCAGCGTAGACGGGAGGGCCAGCAATGAGCAGTTCTTC	CASSVDGRASNEQFF
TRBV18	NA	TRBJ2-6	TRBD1	TGTGCCAGCTCACCTAATTCCGGGACAGGCAATCTAGGGGCTGGGGCCAACGTCCTGACTTTC	CASSPNSGTGNLGAGANVLTF
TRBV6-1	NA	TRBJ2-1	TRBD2	TGTGCCAGCAGTGAATGGCGGGGGGGCCGAGTGAATGAGCAGTTCTTC	CASSEWRGGRVNEQFF
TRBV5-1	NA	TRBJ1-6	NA	TGCGCCAGCAGCTTGGGGCATGTTCTCCACTTT	CASSLGHVLHF
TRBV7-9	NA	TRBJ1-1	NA	TGTGCCAGCAGCTTAGAGGGGAGGACTGAAGCTTTCTTT	CASSLEGRTEAFF
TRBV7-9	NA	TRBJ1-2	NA	TGTGCCAGCAGCTTAGGCGGGGATGGCTACACCTTC	CASSLGGDGYTF
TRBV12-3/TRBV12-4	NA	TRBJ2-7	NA	TGTGCCAGCAGTTTAAAGGGGAACCACGAGCAATACTTC	CASSLKGNHEQYF
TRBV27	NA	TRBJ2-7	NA	TGTGCCAGCAGTTTATGGGGCAGGGTGAGCGAGCAGTACTTC	CASSLWGRVSEQYF
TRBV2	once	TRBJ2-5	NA	TGTGCCAGCAGTGAGGGAGGCGTTGGGGAGACCCAGTACTTC	CASSEGGVGETQYF
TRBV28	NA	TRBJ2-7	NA	TGTGCCAGCAGAATCCTAGTGGAGTCGGTATACGAGCAGTACTTC	CASRILVESVYEQYF
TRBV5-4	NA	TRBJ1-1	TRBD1	TGTGCCAGCAGCTTAATAACAGGGGGGGACACTGAAGCTTTCTTT	CASSLITGGDTEAFF
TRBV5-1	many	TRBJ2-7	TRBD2	TGCGCCAGCAGCTCCTCCGGGACTAGCGCAACCTACGAGCAGTACTTC	CASSSSGTSATYEQYF
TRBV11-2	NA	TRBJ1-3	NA	TGTGCCAGCAGCTTACAGGGGTCGGGTTTTAGAAACACCATATATTTT	CASSLQGSGFRNTIYF
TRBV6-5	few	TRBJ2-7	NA	TGTGCCAGCAGGATCGGACACAACTACGAGCAGTACTTC	CASRIGHNYEQYF
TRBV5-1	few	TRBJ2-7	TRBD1	TGCGCCAGCAGCTTGCAGGACAGGGATATCTACGAGCAGTACTTC	CASSLQDRDIYEQYF